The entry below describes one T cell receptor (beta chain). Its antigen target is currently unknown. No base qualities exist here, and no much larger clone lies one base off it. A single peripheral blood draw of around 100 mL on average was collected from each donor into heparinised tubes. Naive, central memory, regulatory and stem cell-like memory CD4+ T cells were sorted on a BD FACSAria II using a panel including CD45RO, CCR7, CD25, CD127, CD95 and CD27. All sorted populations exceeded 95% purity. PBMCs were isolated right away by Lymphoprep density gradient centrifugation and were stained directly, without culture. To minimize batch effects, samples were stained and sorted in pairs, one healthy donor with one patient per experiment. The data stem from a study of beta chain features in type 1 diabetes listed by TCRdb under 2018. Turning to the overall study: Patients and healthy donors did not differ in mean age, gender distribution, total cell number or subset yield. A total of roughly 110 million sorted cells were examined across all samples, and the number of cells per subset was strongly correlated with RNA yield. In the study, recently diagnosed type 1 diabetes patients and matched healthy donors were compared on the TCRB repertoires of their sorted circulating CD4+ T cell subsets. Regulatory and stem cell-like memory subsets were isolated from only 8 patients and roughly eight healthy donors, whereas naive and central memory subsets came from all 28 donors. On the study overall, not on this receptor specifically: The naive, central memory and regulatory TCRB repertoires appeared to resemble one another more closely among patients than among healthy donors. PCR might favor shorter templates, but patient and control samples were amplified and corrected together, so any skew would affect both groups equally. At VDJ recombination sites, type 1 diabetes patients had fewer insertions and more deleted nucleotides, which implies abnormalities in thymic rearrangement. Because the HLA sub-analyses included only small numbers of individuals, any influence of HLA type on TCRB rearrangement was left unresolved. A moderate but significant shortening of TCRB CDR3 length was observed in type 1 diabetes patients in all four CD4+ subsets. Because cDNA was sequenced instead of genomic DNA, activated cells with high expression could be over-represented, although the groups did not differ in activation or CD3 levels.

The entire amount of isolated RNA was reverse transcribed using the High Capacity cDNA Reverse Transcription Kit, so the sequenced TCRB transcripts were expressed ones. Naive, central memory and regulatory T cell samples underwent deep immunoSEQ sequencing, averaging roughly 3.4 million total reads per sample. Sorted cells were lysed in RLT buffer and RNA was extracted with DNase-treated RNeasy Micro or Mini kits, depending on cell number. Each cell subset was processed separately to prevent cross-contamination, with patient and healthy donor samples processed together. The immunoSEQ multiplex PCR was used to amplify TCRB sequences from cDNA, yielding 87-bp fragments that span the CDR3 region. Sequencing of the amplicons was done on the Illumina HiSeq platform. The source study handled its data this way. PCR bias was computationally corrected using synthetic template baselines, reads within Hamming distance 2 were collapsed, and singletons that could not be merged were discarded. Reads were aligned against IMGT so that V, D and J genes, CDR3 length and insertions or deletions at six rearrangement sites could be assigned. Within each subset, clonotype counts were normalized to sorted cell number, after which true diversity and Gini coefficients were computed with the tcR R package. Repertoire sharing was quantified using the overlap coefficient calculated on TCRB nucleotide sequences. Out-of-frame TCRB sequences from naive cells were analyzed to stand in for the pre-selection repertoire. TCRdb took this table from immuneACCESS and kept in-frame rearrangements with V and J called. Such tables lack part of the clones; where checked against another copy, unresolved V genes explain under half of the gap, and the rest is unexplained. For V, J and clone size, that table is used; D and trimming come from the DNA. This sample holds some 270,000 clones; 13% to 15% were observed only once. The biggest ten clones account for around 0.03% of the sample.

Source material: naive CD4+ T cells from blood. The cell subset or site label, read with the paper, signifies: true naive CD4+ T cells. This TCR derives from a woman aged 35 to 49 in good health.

The CDR3 region has the sequence CASSVQVGARSYEQYF. The base sequence is TGTGCCAGCAGTGTACAGGTAGGAGCTCGCTCCTACGAGCAGTACTTC. The chain joins TRBV27 to TRBJ2-7, and TRBD1 may be the D gene, going by 5 matching bases. CDR1 MNHEY and CDR2 SMNVEV are derived from the germline V gene (reference sequence). From its cysteine to its phenylalanine, the CDR3 spans 16 amino acids. Here the CDR3 DNA is all that survives: 48 bases in frame from base 1. The V and J ends are trimmed by 5 bases and 0 bases, leaving 17 bases between them.